Reported below is one T cell receptor (beta chain). Germline CDR1 SEHNR, CDR2 FQNEAQ (reference sequence). The germline V and J ends were trimmed by 0 bases and 2 bases, with 15 bases remaining between them. The length of the CDR3 is 17 residues. This sample stems from a study of OX40 agonist ivuxolimab in advanced cancers. TCRdb's table, derived via immunoSEQ multiplex PCR, lists solely in-frame clones and lacks some. The data contain 20,000 to 25,000 clones, 80% to 90% of them singletons. The chain carries TRBV7-9 and TRBJ2-3; D may correspond to TRBD1 or TRBD2 (5 bases each). This receptor was identified in an adult with an advanced solid tumor such as melanoma, head and neck, liver or kidney cancer. The sequencing used CD4+ or CD8+ T cells sorted from blood, collected in a trial of the OX40 agonist ivuxolimab. CDR3 protein: CASSLALGTYTTDTQYF. In nucleotides, the CDR3 is TGTGCCAGCAGCTTAGCGTTGGGGACCTATACCACAGATACGCAGTATTTT.